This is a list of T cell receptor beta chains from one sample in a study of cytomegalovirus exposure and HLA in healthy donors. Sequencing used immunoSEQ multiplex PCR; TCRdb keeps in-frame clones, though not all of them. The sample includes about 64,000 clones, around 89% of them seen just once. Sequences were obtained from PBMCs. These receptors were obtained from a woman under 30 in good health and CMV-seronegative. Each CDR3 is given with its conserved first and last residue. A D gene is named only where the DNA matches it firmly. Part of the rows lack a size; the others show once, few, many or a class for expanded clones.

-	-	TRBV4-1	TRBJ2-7	CASGRDRSYEQYF	TGCGCCAGCGGACGCGACAGATCCTACGAGCAGTACTTC
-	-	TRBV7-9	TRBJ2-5	CASSFLSSQETQYF	TGTGCCAGCAGCTTCTTGTCCTCCCAAGAGACCCAGTACTTC
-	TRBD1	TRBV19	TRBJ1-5	CASSIRTGGVGLGNQPQHF	TGTGCCAGTAGTATCCGGACAGGGGGGGTAGGGTTGGGCAATCAGCCCCAGCATTTT
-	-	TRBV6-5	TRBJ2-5	CASTPPGQETQYF	TGTGCCAGCACCCCTCCAGGTCAAGAGACCCAGTACTTC
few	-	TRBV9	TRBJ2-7	CASSVEGRAPQYF	TGTGCCAGCAGCGTAGAAGGTCGAGCGCCGCAGTACTTC
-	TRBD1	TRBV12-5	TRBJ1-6	CASGSSDRGRNSPLHF	TGTGCTAGTGGTTCCTCGGACAGGGGCCGGAATTCACCCCTCCACTTT
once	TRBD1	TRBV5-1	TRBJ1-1	CASSLTGTGNTEAFF	TGCGCCAGCAGCTTAACCGGGACAGGGAACACTGAAGCTTTCTTT
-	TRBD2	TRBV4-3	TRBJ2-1	CASSPQLAAGYNEQFF	TGCGCCAGCAGCCCACAACTAGCGGCCGGTTACAATGAGCAGTTCTTC
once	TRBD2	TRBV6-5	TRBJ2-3	CASSLGLAGGTQYF	TGTGCCAGCAGTCTGGGACTAGCGGGTGGCACGCAGTATTTT
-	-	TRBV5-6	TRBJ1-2	CASSLRTPGYGYTF	TGTGCCAGCAGCCTAAGGACACCAGGCTATGGCTACACCTTC
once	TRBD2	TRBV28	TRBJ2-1	CASSPSGGLAGGNYNEQFF	TGTGCCAGCAGTCCATCGGGCGGGCTAGCGGGAGGAAACTACAATGAGCAGTTCTTC
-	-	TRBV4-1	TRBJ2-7	CASSQDTRASRYF	TGCGCCAGCAGCCAAGATACGCGGGCCAGTCGGTACTTC
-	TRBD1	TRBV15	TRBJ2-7	CATSREGQGLDEQYF	TGTGCCACCAGCAGGGAGGGACAGGGGTTAGACGAGCAGTACTTC
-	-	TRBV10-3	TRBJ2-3	CAISEDNSVSTDTQYF	TGTGCCATCAGTGAGGATAATAGCGTTAGCACAGATACGCAGTATTTT
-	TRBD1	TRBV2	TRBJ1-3	CASSGDRLTGNTIYF	TGTGCCAGCAGTGGGGACAGACTAACTGGAAACACCATATATTTT
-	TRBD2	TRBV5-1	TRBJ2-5	CASSLGAGATQTQYF	TGCGCCAGCAGCCTGGGAGCGGGGGCCACCCAGACCCAGTACTTC
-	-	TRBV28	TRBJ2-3	CASSRTPSDTQYF	TGTGCCAGCAGTAGGACTCCTTCAGATACGCAGTATTTT
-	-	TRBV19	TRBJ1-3	CASIHSSGNTIYF	TGTGCCAGTATCCACAGCTCTGGAAACACCATATATTTT
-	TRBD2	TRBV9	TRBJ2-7	CASSASAGGPYEQYF	TGTGCCAGCAGCGCATCAGCGGGAGGCCCCTACGAGCAGTACTTC
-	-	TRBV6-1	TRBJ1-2	CASSEELRAGPGYTF	TGTGCCAGCAGTGAAGAGTTGAGGGCGGGTCCTGGCTACACCTTC
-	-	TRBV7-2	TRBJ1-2	CASSLDDRLDYTF	TGTGCCAGCAGCTTAGACGACAGGCTTGACTACACCTTC
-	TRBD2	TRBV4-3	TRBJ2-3	CASSQGLAGGPDTQYF	TGCGCCAGCAGCCAAGGATTAGCGGGGGGGCCAGATACGCAGTATTTT
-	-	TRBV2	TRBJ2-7	CASSSGSYEQYF	TGTGCCAGCAGCAGCGGCTCTTACGAGCAGTACTTC